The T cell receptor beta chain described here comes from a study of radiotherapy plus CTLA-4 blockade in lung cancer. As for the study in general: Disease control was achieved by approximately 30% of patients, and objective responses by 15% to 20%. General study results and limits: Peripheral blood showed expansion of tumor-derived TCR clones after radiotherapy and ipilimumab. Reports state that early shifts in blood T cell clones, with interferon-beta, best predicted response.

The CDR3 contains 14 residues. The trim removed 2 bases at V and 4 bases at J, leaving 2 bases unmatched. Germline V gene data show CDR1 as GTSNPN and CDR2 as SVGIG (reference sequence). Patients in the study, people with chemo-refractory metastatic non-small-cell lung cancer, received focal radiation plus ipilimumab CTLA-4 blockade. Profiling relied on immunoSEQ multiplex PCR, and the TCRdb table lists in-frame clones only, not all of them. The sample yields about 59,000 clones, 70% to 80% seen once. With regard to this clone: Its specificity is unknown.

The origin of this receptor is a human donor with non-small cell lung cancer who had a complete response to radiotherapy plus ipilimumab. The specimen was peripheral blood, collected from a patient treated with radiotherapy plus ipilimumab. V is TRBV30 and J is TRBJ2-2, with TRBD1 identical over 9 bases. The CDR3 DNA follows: TGTGCCTGGAGTTTACAGGGGGCCACCGGGGAGCTGTTTTTT. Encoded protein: CAWSLQGATGELFF.